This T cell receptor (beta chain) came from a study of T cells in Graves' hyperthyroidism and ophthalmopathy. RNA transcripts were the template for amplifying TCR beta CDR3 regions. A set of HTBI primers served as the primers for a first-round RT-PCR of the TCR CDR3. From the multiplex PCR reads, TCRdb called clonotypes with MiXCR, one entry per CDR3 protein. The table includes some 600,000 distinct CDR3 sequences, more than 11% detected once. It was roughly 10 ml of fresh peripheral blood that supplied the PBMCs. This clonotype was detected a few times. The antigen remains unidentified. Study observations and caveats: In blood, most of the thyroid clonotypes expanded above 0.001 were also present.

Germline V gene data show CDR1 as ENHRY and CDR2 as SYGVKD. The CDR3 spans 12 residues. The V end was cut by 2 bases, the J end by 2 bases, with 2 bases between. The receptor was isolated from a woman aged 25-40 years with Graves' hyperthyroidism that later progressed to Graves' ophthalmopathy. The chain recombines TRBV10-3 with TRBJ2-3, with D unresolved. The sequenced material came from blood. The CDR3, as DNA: TGTGCCATCAGTGAGGTCACAGATACGCAGTATTTT. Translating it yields CAISEVTDTQYF.